Presented here are 8 T cell receptor beta chains from one specimen sequenced in a study of control samples from healthy donors and cancer patients. Sequenced by immunoSEQ multiplex PCR; TCRdb stores in-frame clones only, minus some. Of 150,000 to 200,000 clones listed, about 94% are singletons. Material for sequencing was blood. The receptors here all came from a middle-aged woman in good health.

The V call is TRBV10-3, the J call TRBJ2-2, with D possibly TRBD1 on 5 matching bases. CDR3 length: 13 residues. V lost 3 bases and J 7 bases, leaving 9 bases between the germline ends. Per germline, CDR1 ENHRY and CDR2 SYGVKD. As DNA, the CDR3 is TGTGCCATCAGTGACAGGGTCGGCGGGGAGCTGTTTTTT. Its protein is CAISDRVGGELFF.

The chain carries TRBV6-5 and TRBJ2-5, with 7 bases that match TRBD1. With V trimmed by 0 bases and J by 5 bases, 6 bases remained unmatched. This CDR3 is 15 amino acids long. CDR1 and CDR2 (germline): MNHEY, SVGAGI. The CDR3 loop is CASSYSGTVVETQYF. The CDR3, as DNA: TGTGCCAGCAGTTACTCCGGGACAGTTGTCGAGACCCAGTACTTC.

This clone was picked up one time. The chain recombines TRBV12-5 with TRBJ1-1, with 8 bases matching TRBD1. Germline trimming cut 5 bases from V and 6 bases from J; bases unmatched to any gene: 8. This CDR3 has 14 amino acids. Germline CDR1 reads LGHNT; CDR2 reads FRNRAP. Written as DNA, the CDR3 is TGTGCTAGTGGTACCGGACAGGGCGTCTCTGAAGCTTTCTTT. Translation gives CASGTGQGVSEAFF.

V usage is TRBV6-2 or TRBV6-3 and J usage is TRBJ2-7; possible D gene TRBD1, 6 bases. The CDR3 is 12 amino acids. The V gene lost 5 bases and the J gene lost 9 bases, with 14 bases spanning the gap. The germline V gene has CDR1 MNHEY and CDR2 SVGEGT. Here the CDR3 DNA reads TGTGCCAGCAGTCGACAGGATCCGTCGCAGTACTTC. Its translation is CASSRQDPSQYF.

V is TRBV7-8 and J is TRBJ1-3; TRBD1 matches 7 bases. From germline, CDR1 is SGHVS and CDR2 FQNEAQ. The CDR3 runs to 18 residues. J gave up 4 bases and V 5 bases, and 17 bases lay outside the gene matches. DNA for the CDR3: TGTGCCAGCAGCCTAGTCCCAGGGACAGCTGTGGCCGGAAACACCATATATTTT. Its protein is CASSLVPGTAVAGNTIYF.

The chain carries TRBV7-9 and TRBJ2-1; TRBD2 aligns across 10 bases. Germline CDR1 SEHNR, CDR2 FQNEAQ (reference sequence). After removal of 1 base from V and 4 bases from J, the junction contained 4 bases not matched to a gene. The CDR3 loop spans 16 amino acids. CDR3 coding DNA: TGTGCCAGCAGCTTAGGGGGACTAGCGATATACAATGAGCAGTTCTTC. Its translation is CASSLGGLAIYNEQFF.

V is TRBV9 and J is TRBJ2-7; D is unclear. CDR3 length: 14 amino acids. Trimming left V 0 bases short and J 6 bases short, with 13 bases between. CDR1 is SGDLS, CDR2 YYNGEE, per germline. The CDR3 protein is CASSVESAFGEQYF. The CDR3 bases are TGTGCCAGCAGCGTAGAATCAGCTTTCGGCGAGCAGTACTTC. Complete variable domain (other parts from reference TRBV9 and TRBJ2-7): DSGVTQTPKHLITATGQRVTLRCSPRSGDLSVYWYQQSLDQGLQFLIQYYNGEERAKGNILERFSAQQFPDLHSELNLSSLELGDSALYFCASSVESAFGEQYFGPGTRLTVT.

In this sample, this clone turned up once. The chain is built from TRBV7-8 and TRBJ2-7, with a weak D call TRBD1 (6 bases). Trimming took 6 bases from V and 3 from J, leaving 18 bases between them. The germline CDR1 and CDR2 sequences are SGHVS and FQNEAQ. The CDR3 is 15 residues long. CDR3 bases: TGTGCCAGCAGACTTGACAGGACGACCGTCTACGAGCAGTACTTC. Its protein product is CASRLDRTTVYEQYF.